This T cell receptor (beta chain) was identified in a study of cytomegalovirus exposure and HLA in healthy donors. Overall study: In a later analysis, the 100 to 150 validation repertoires were reported to have used the same platform as the approximately 620 first-cohort repertoires. Study observations and caveats: The study listed about 150 cytomegalovirus-associated TCR beta chains.

TCRdb's copy holds only in-frame clones and misses some; the assay was immunoSEQ multiplex PCR. The sample contains 250,000 to 350,000 clones, around 87% of which appear only once. The trim removed 5 bases at V and 2 bases at J, leaving 9 bases unmatched. Germline CDR1 is SGHVS and CDR2 is FQNEAQ. The CDR3 runs to 15 residues. Worth noting for this clone: Its matching antigen is unknown.

The sequence was collected from a woman under 30 in good health and CMV-seronegative. The chain uses TRBV7-8 and TRBJ2-7; 7 positions match TRBD1. Sequences were obtained from PBMCs. This chain's CDR3 is CASSPNRGPTYEQYF. The CDR3 bases are TGTGCCAGCAGCCCGAACAGGGGTCCAACCTACGAGCAGTACTTC.